This T cell receptor (beta chain) originates from a study of cytomegalovirus exposure and HLA in healthy donors. Note on this clone: What it binds is not known.

With V trimmed by 3 bases and J by 6 bases, 7 bases remained unmatched. This CDR3 is 16 amino acids long. Germline lookup yields CDR1 PRHDT and CDR2 FYEKMQ (reference sequence). The primer mix had 60 Vbeta and 13 Jbeta primers. Assay: immunoSEQ multiplex PCR; the TCRdb copy retains only in-frame clones and omits some. The sample has under 200,000 clones; 60% to 85% are singletons. General study findings and limits: HLA alleles showed associations with some 17,000 TCR beta sequences in a later analysis, at a 0.05 false discovery rate. When analyzed later, a missense DCLRE1C variant was found to be linked to TCR beta V- and J-gene trimming. Presence/absence analyses assumed roughly uniform sequencing depth across donors, which may not hold. According to a later analysis, most TCR beta chains associated with CMV appeared HLA-restricted.

The sample comprised PBMCs. The clonotype originates from a male donor in good health and CMV-seropositive. The gene calls are TRBV13 and TRBJ2-3; 12 nucleotides line up with TRBD2. The DNA of the CDR3 is TGTGCCAGCAGCTTCCGGCTAGCGGGGGGGCCTGATACGCAGTATTTT. Its translation: CASSFRLAGGPDTQYF.